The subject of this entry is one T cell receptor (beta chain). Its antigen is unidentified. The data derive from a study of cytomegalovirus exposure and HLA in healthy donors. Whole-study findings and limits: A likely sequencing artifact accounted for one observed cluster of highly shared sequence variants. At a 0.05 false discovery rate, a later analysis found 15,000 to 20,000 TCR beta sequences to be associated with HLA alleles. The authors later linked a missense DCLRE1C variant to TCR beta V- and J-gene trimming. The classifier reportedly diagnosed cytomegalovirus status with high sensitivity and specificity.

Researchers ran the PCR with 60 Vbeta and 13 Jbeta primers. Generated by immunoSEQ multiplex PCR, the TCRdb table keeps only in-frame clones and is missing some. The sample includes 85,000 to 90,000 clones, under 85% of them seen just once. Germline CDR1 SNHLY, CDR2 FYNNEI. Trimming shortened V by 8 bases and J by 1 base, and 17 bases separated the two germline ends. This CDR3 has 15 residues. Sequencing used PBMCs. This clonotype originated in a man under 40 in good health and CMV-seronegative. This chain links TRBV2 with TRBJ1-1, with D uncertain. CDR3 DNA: TGTGCCAGCTCTAAGTCGGGGTTGGGGAACACTGAAGCTTTCTTT. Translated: CASSKSGLGNTEAFF.